This T cell receptor beta chain was found in a study of TIL therapy for anti-PD-1-resistant metastatic lung cancer. At the level of the study: Several tumors were EGFR-mutant and two were ALK-rearranged.

CDR1 is MGHRA and CDR2 is YSYEKL in the germline V gene. V lost 1 base and J lost 0; bases outside the gene matches: 14. The CDR3 covers 22 residues. Study observations and caveats: Many TIL product clones were absent from baseline tumor, suggesting clonal contraction.

As regards this clone: Its specificity is unknown.

This was the immunoSEQ v3 assay. Each library reached 1.5 million to 2.5 million read pairs, or roughly 4.5-6 million at deep level. Assay: immunoSEQ multiplex PCR; the TCRdb copy retains only in-frame clones and omits some. The table shows some 13,000 clones, with around 66% occurring only once. This sample's time point: pre-treatment sample, taken before nivolumab and TIL therapy. The tumor samples were excised metastases, mostly pleural nodules or supraclavicular lymph nodes. The specimen comprised tumor tissue, sampled at baseline. The chain couples TRBV4-1 to TRBJ2-1, with 14 bases that match TRBD2. This sequence was found in a woman aged 30 to 85 with non-small cell lung cancer. Here the CDR3 DNA reads TGCGCCAGCAGCCAAGGGACTAGCGGGAGGTATGTAACGCGGAGCTCCTACAATGAGCAGTTCTTC. Translated: CASSQGTSGRYVTRSSYNEQFF.